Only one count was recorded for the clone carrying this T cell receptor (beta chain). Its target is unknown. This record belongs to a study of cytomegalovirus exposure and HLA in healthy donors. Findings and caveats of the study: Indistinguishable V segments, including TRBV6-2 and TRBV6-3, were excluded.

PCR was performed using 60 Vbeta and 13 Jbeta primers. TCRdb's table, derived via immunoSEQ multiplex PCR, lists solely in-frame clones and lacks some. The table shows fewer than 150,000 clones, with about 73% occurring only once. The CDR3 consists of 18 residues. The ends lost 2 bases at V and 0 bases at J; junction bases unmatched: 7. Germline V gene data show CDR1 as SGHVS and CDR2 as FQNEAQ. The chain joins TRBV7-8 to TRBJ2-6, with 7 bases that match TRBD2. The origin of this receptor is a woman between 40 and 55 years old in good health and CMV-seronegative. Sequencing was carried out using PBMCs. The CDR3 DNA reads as TGTGCCAGCAGCTTACGCGGGGGATACCTCTCTGGGGCCAACGTCCTGACTTTC. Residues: CASSLRGGYLSGANVLTF.